This TCR beta chain was captured in a study of cytomegalovirus exposure and HLA in healthy donors. Study observations and caveats: Later analysis identified several of the most significant clusters that appeared linked to common viral pathogens.

V lost 3 bases and J 2 bases, leaving 14 bases between the germline ends. The germline gives CDR1 MNHEY, CDR2 SMNVEV (reference sequence). The length of the CDR3 is 15 residues. To note about this clone: Its antigen remains unidentified.

Vbeta (60) and Jbeta (13) primers were used in the PCR. This table comes from immunoSEQ multiplex PCR, and its TCRdb copy is limited to in-frame clones, with some not included. The sample has approximately 180,000 clones, 70% to 80% seen once; the top ten hold roughly 3.7%. This TCR was recovered from a woman in her sixties in good health and CMV-seropositive. Sequencing input: PBMCs. V is TRBV27 and J is TRBJ2-7; D perhaps matches TRBD1 (6 bases). The CDR3 region is CASSFLRTVPYEQYF. CDR3 nucleotides: TGTGCCAGCAGTTTTCTCCGGACAGTCCCCTACGAGCAGTACTTC.